These 10 T cell receptor beta chains were sequenced from one sample in a study of blood T cell repertoires in COVID-19. TCRdb keeps only in-frame clones here, not all; method: immunoSEQ multiplex PCR. The sample includes roughly 240,000 clones, approximately 82% of them seen just once. What was sequenced was peripheral blood. The source of these receptors is a man aged 60 to 69 who had recovered from COVID-19.

The count of this clone is one. J is TRBJ2-3 and V is TRBV9, with a possible D match to TRBD1 (7 bases). Germline V CDR1 and CDR2: SGDLS, YYNGEE. Trimming pared 3 bases from V and 4 bases from J, leaving 9 bases between. The CDR3 spans 13 residues. The CDR3 nucleotides are TGTGCCAGCAGCGGGAGGGGGCCAGATACGCAGTATTTT. Protein: CASSGRGPDTQYF.

The chain has TRBV6-6 and TRBJ1-5; 7 nucleotides match TRBD1. Trimming took 4 bases from V and 7 from J; bases not matched to a gene: 10. CDR1 and CDR2 from the germline V gene are MNHNY and SVGAGI (reference sequence). The CDR3 consists of 15 residues. CDR3 protein: CASSFTTGSGQPQHF. In DNA form, the CDR3 reads TGTGCCAGCAGTTTCACGACAGGGAGCGGACAGCCCCAGCATTTT.

This clone occurred once. This chain joins TRBV7-2 and TRBJ2-5; 8 bases match TRBD2. The length of the CDR3 is 16 residues. Germline V gene lookup returns CDR1 SGHTA and CDR2 FQGNSA. The V gene end was trimmed by 0 bases and the J gene end by 2 bases; junction bases not matched to a gene: 5. The CDR3 reads CASSLALGGGQETQYF. The CDR3 DNA is TGTGCCAGCAGCTTAGCGCTCGGCGGGGGGCAAGAGACCCAGTACTTC.

The chain recombines TRBV19 with TRBJ1-2; no definite D call. V lost 7 bases to trimming and J lost 0 bases, with 9 bases between them. The CDR3 sequence is 13 residues long. Germline CDR1 and CDR2: LNHDA and SQIVND (reference sequence). The CDR3: CASTTSSNYGYTF. For the CDR3, the DNA is TGTGCCAGTACAACCAGTTCTAACTATGGCTACACCTTC.

The J gene is TRBJ2-1, the V gene TRBV7-2; 10 bases agree with TRBD2. CDR3 length equals 17 residues. The germline CDR1 and CDR2 sequences are SGHTA and FQGNSA. J gave up 10 bases and V 5 bases, and 17 bases lay outside the gene matches. CDR3 in amino acids: CASSPYSSGRAGSEQFF. For the CDR3, the DNA is TGTGCCAGCAGCCCCTACAGCAGCGGGAGGGCAGGTAGCGAGCAGTTCTTC. Full variable domain (outside the CDR3, taken from reference TRBV7-2 and TRBJ2-1): GAGVSQSPSNKVTEKGKDVELRCDPISGHTALYWYRQSLGQGLEFLIYFQGNSAPDKSGLPSDRFSAERTGGSVSTLTIQRTQQEDSAVYLCASSPYSSGRAGSEQFFGPGTRLTVL.

The chain couples TRBV7-9 to TRBJ2-7; no reliable D call. This CDR3 is built from 14 residues. V was cut by 6 bases and J by 0 bases, with 12 bases left in between. From germline, CDR1 is SEHNR and CDR2 FQNEAQ (reference sequence). CDR3 sequence (DNA): TGTGCCAGCAGTCCCAGTGCTGTCTCCTACGAGCAGTACTTC. It encodes CASSPSAVSYEQYF. Supplemented by reference TRBV7-9 and TRBJ2-7, the full variable domain reads DTGVSQNPRHKITKRGQNVTFRCDPISEHNRLYWYRQTLGQGPEFLTYFQNEAQLEKSRLLSDRFSAERPKGSFSTLEIQRTEQGDSAMYLCASSPSAVSYEQYFGPGTRLTVT.

This rearrangement joins TRBV7-8 to TRBJ1-1, with unresolved D. Trimming left V 3 bases short and J 0 bases short, with 14 bases between. The CDR3 spans 16 residues. Germline V gene data show CDR1 as SGHVS and CDR2 as FQNEAQ. Written as DNA, the CDR3 is TGTGCCAGCAGCTTCCTCTCTCAAACTCTGAACACTGAAGCTTTCTTT. It specifies CASSFLSQTLNTEAFF.

The chain carries TRBV5-8 and TRBJ1-6; no firm D call. This CDR3 is built from 12 residues. Germline CDR1 is SGHTS and CDR2 is YDEGEE. Trimming cost V 0 bases and J 10 bases, with 5 bases left between them. This CDR3 is CASSLDRSPLHF. CDR3 nucleotides: TGTGCCAGCAGCTTGGACAGATCACCCCTCCACTTT.

The rearrangement links TRBV30 to TRBJ1-2; a possible D gene is TRBD1 (6 bases). The CDR3 is made up of 14 amino acids. V was shortened by 0 bases and J by 3 bases, with 11 bases between the two germline ends. CDR1 is GTSNPN and CDR2 is SVGIG in the germline V gene (reference sequence). Here the CDR3 reads CAWSVGQSYYGYTF. CDR3 in DNA: TGTGCCTGGAGTGTAGGACAGTCGTACTATGGCTACACCTTC.

The V and J genes are TRBV4-1 and TRBJ1-1; D is perhaps TRBD1 (5 bases). V dropped 0 bases and J dropped 1 base, with 12 bases sitting between them. The V gene's germline CDR1 is MGHRA and CDR2 YSYEKL. This CDR3 contains 16 residues. CDR3: CASSQERTRTNTEAFF. The CDR3, as DNA: TGCGCCAGCAGCCAAGAGAGGACACGCACGAACACTGAAGCTTTCTTT.